These 28 T cell receptor beta chains originate from one sample sequenced in a study of cytomegalovirus exposure and HLA in healthy donors (dated by TCRdb to 2015 to 2018). To prepare the library, the immunoSEQ multiplex PCR assay was applied. For the multiplex PCR, a mixture combining 60 forward primers for TCR Vbeta segments and 13 reverse primers for TCR Jbeta segments was used. TCRdb retrieved this table from immuneACCESS and kept in-frame rearrangements only. Not all clones are present; in checked studies, unresolved V genes account for under half, and no reason is known for the remainder. The sample has tens of thousands of clones on record, more than 80% of them singletons. The biggest ten clones account for about 12% of the sample. Source material: PBMCs. These receptors all come from a woman in her twenties or thirties in good health and CMV-seropositive.

V is TRBV7-7 and J is TRBJ2-3; tentatively, D is TRBD2 (5 bases). The CDR3 contains 13 residues. V was clipped by 6 bases and J by 4 bases, with 11 bases between them. The germline gives CDR1 SSHAT, CDR2 FNYEAQ (reference sequence). The CDR3, as DNA: TGTGCCAGCAGTCCTCAGCGGTCAGATACGCAGTATTTT. This sequence encodes CASSPQRSDTQYF. Full variable domain (outside the CDR3, taken from reference TRBV7-7 and TRBJ2-3): GAGVSQSPRYKVTKRGQDVTLRCDPISSHATLYWYQQALGQGPEFLTYFNYEAQPDKSGLPSDRFSAERPEGSISTLTIQRTEQRDSAMYRCASSPQRSDTQYFGPGTRLTVL.

The chain is built from TRBV6-5 and TRBJ1-2; 7 bases match TRBD1. Germline assignment: CDR1 MNHEY and CDR2 SVGAGI. Losses at the gene ends were 10 bases for V and 4 bases for J; bases not matched to a gene: 9. There are 13 residues in the CDR3. CDR3: CATFKQGFYGYTF. CDR3 DNA: TGTGCCACTTTTAAACAGGGGTTCTATGGCTACACCTTC.

On this clone itself: A read error may produce the germline difference seen at one junction end. The chain couples TRBV6-5 to TRBJ1-1; the D gene is possibly TRBD1 (6 bases). The CDR3 is made up of 13 amino acids. Per germline, CDR1 MNHEY and CDR2 SVGAGI. Here the CDR3 DNA reads TGTGCCAGCAGTTACAGGGGGAACGCTGAAGCTTTCTTT. This codes for CASSYRGNAEAFF.

The rearrangement joins TRBV19 to TRBJ1-2; 9 nucleotides line up with TRBD1. V was clipped by 5 bases and J by 7 bases; unmatched bases: 5. The CDR3 consists of 13 residues. The germline V gene has CDR1 LNHDA and CDR2 SQIVND (reference sequence). In nucleotides, the CDR3 is TGTGCCAGTAGTCTGGACAGGGGAGGTGGCTACACCTTC. It specifies CASSLDRGGGYTF.

The V gene is TRBV29-1, the J gene TRBJ2-1, with 8 bases matching TRBD2. J was trimmed by 0 bases and V by 7 bases; bases with no gene match: 5. This CDR3 is built from 14 residues. CDR1 is SQVTM and CDR2 is ANQGSEA in the germline V gene. In DNA, the CDR3 is TGCAGCGCCCGGGGGGGGGACTCCTACAATGAGCAGTTCTTC. Its translation is CSARGGDSYNEQFF.

The chain is built from TRBV4-1 and TRBJ1-1, with D perhaps TRBD1 (5 bases). The CDR3 is 17 residues long. CDR1 and CDR2 (germline): MGHRA, YSYEKL. Trimming cost V 4 bases and J 3 bases, with 21 bases left between them. The CDR3 DNA is TGCGCCAGCAGCCCCCATCGGTGGCGGGGGACGGACACTGAAGCTTTCTTT. It encodes CASSPHRWRGTDTEAFF.

Regarding this clone: Other DNA sequences in this sample translate to the same CDR3. V is TRBV4-1 and J is TRBJ2-7, with a weak D call TRBD2 (6 bases). V lost 0 bases to trimming and J lost 2 bases, with 17 bases between them. Germline CDR1 and CDR2: MGHRA and YSYEKL. The CDR3 extends over 17 amino acids. CDR3 loop: CASSQDKTSHLTYEQYF. CDR3 DNA sequence: TGCGCCAGCAGCCAAGATAAAACTAGCCACCTGACCTACGAGCAGTACTTC.

This clone was observed a few times. The genes are TRBV7-2 and TRBJ2-7; 9 nucleotides match TRBD1. V dropped 1 base and J dropped 5; count of bases not matched to a gene: 6. Germline-derived CDR1 and CDR2 are SGHTA and FQGNSA. The CDR3 spans 15 residues. The CDR3 sequence: CASSLVGTGRHEQYF. The DNA of the CDR3 is TGTGCCAGCAGCTTAGTGGGGACAGGGCGCCACGAGCAGTACTTC.

This chain uses TRBV7-6 with TRBJ2-7; D gene uncertain. Trimming took 5 bases from V and 1 from J, leaving 12 bases between them. CDR3 length: 14 amino acids. Germline V lookup: CDR1 SGHVS, CDR2 FNYEAQ. The CDR3 protein is CASSQITESYEQYF. CDR3 sequence (DNA): TGTGCCAGCAGCCAGATCACAGAGTCCTACGAGCAGTACTTC.

This rearrangement joins TRBV2 to TRBJ2-1; 13 bases align to TRBD2. V shed 5 bases and J 10 bases; nucleotides not matched to a gene: 14. CDR3 length: 17 residues. The V gene's germline CDR1 is SNHLY and CDR2 FYNNEI. CDR3 in amino acids: CASSPLLRTSGSNEQFF. As DNA, the CDR3 is TGTGCCAGCAGTCCCTTGCTCCGGACTAGCGGGAGTAACGAGCAGTTCTTC.

This clone was found once. The V call is TRBV30, the J call TRBJ1-3; TRBD1 might be the D (5 bases). The CDR3 spans 12 residues. Germline CDR1 is GTSNPN and CDR2 is SVGIG (reference sequence). Trimming left V 8 bases short and J 1 base short, with 9 bases between. The CDR3 spells CARQGSGNTIYF. DNA of the CDR3: TGTGCCCGTCAGGGATCTGGAAACACCATATATTTT. Combining the CDR3 with reference TRBV30 and TRBJ1-3 gives the whole variable domain SQTIHQWPATLVQPVGSPLSLECTVEGTSNPNLYWYRQAAGRGLQLLFYSVGIGQISSEVPQNLSASRPQDRQFILSSKKLLLSDSGFYLCARQGSGNTIYFGEGSWLTVV.

The gene calls are TRBV4-1 and TRBJ2-3; 15 nucleotides agree with TRBD2. The germline CDR1 and CDR2 sequences are MGHRA and YSYEKL. V shed 4 bases and J 0 bases; nucleotides not matched to a gene: 5. This CDR3 comprises 18 residues. The CDR3 region is CASSPGLAGGPSTDTQYF. CDR3 bases: TGCGCCAGCAGCCCCGGACTAGCGGGAGGGCCGAGCACAGATACGCAGTATTTT.

The chain recombines TRBV7-9 with TRBJ1-2; D uncertain. The CDR3 sequence is 11 residues long. V was shortened by 5 bases and J by 1 base, with 2 bases between the two germline ends. Germline V gene data show CDR1 as SEHNR and CDR2 as FQNEAQ (reference sequence). In DNA form, the CDR3 reads TGTGCCAGCAGCCTTAACTATGGCTACACCTTC. Protein product: CASSLNYGYTF.

The chain carries TRBV11-2 and TRBJ2-7; 8 bases match TRBD1. This CDR3 comprises 15 residues. Trimming removed 5 bases from V and 2 bases from J; junction bases left unmatched: 8. Per the germline V gene, CDR1 is SGHAT and CDR2 is FQNNGV. The CDR3 region is CASSPLGTGPYEQYF. The CDR3 DNA reads as TGTGCCAGCAGCCCCCTGGGGACAGGCCCCTACGAGCAGTACTTC.

V is TRBV7-9 and J is TRBJ2-5; D gene unclear. Per the germline V gene, CDR1 is SEHNR and CDR2 is FQNEAQ (reference sequence). CDR3 length: 13 amino acids. Trimming shortened V by 3 bases and J by 1 base, and 6 bases separated the two germline ends. The CDR3 bases are TGTGCCAGCAGCTTTTCCGGCCAAGAGACCCAGTACTTC. Protein product: CASSFSGQETQYF.

The CDR3 DNA is TGTGCCAGCAGCCCAGACCGACTAGCGGGAGTGCTGTACAATGAGCAGTTCTTC. It is translated as CASSPDRLAGVLYNEQFF. The chain is built from TRBV9 and TRBJ2-1; 12 bases line up with TRBD2. Germline values: CDR1 SGDLS, CDR2 YYNGEE. The CDR3 runs to 18 residues. Trimming took 4 bases from V and 4 from J; bases not matched to a gene: 12.

The chain joins TRBV27 to TRBJ2-5; 9 positions agree with TRBD1. The DNA matches TRBJ2-7 better at its end, which makes the J call doubtful. The germline V gene encodes CDR1 MNHEY and CDR2 SMNVEV (reference sequence). The CDR3 consists of 15 residues. CDR3 loop: CASRRPGTGIYEQYF. CDR3 coding DNA: TGTGCCAGCAGGAGGCCCGGGACAGGGATCTACGAGCAGTACTTC.

This chain links TRBV5-5 with TRBJ2-3; D is unresolved. Germline CDR1 is SGHKS and CDR2 is YYEKEE (reference sequence). CDR3 length: 13 amino acids. Trimming left V 4 bases short and J 2 bases short, with 8 bases between. The CDR3 bases are TGTGCCAGCAGCCCAGTTTACACAGATACGCAGTATTTT. This codes for CASSPVYTDTQYF. The full variable domain, in which reference TRBV5-5 and TRBJ2-3 provide the parts outside the CDR3, is DAGVTQSPTHLIKTRGQQVTLRCSPISGHKSVSWYQQVLGQGPQFIFQYYEKEERGRGNFPDRFSARQFPNYSSELNVNALLLGDSALYLCASSPVYTDTQYFGPGTRLTVL.

V gene TRBV7-9 combines with J gene TRBJ2-7, with 11 positions matching TRBD2. Germline trimming cut 4 bases from V and 6 bases from J; bases unmatched to any gene: 11. Germline loops: CDR1 SEHNR, CDR2 FQNEAQ (reference sequence). The CDR3 contains 16 residues. The CDR3 sequence is CASSSINSGRAFEQYF. The CDR3 nucleotides read TGTGCCAGCAGCTCCATTAATAGCGGGAGGGCTTTCGAGCAGTACTTC.

The chain carries TRBV5-1 and TRBJ2-7, with 14 bases lining up with TRBD2. Germline CDR1 is SGHRS and CDR2 is YFSETQ. CDR3 length equals 16 residues. Losses at the gene ends were 1 base for V and 7 bases for J; bases not matched to a gene: 7. The CDR3 nucleotides read TGCGCCAGCAGCTTGCAGGGACTAGCGGGAGTGGATGAGCAGTACTTC. It encodes CASSLQGLAGVDEQYF.

The J gene is TRBJ2-3, the V gene TRBV10-1; 11 nucleotides line up with TRBD1. V trimming: 4 bases; J trimming: 1 base; junction bases outside the gene matches: 13. The CDR3 runs to 19 residues. Germline V gene lookup returns CDR1 WNHNN and CDR2 SYGVQD (reference sequence). CDR3 region: CASSGSRTGGITRTDTQYF. The CDR3 DNA reads TGCGCCAGCAGTGGAAGCCGGACAGGGGGCATAACGCGCACAGATACGCAGTATTTT.

J is TRBJ2-7 and V is TRBV5-1, with D possibly matching TRBD2 (5 bases). The CDR3 spans 13 residues. Germline CDR1 SGHRS, CDR2 YFSETQ. V lost 4 bases to trimming and J lost 4 bases, with 12 bases between them. CDR3 nucleotides: TGCGCCAGCAGCCCGACTACAAATTACGAGCAGTACTTC. This translates into CASSPTTNYEQYF.

The chain is built from TRBV19 and TRBJ2-2; maybe TRBD2 (6 bases). Germline V gene sequence: CDR1 LNHDA, CDR2 SQIVND (reference sequence). There are 15 residues in the CDR3. The V end was cut by 3 bases, the J end by 0 bases, with 8 bases between. CDR3: CASSITGANTGELFF. The CDR3 DNA follows: TGTGCCAGTAGTATCACGGGAGCGAACACCGGGGAGCTGTTTTTT. Together with reference TRBV19 and TRBJ2-2, the CDR3 gives the full variable domain: DGGITQSPKYLFRKEGQNVTLSCEQNLNHDAMYWYRQDPGQGLRLIYYSQIVNDFQKGDIAEGYSVSREKKESFPLTVTSAQKNPTAFYLCASSITGANTGELFFGEGSRLTVL.

The V gene is TRBV5-1, the J gene TRBJ1-1; D may be TRBD1 (6 bases). The CDR3 consists of 13 residues. CDR1 is SGHRS and CDR2 is YFSETQ in the germline V gene. Trimming stripped 4 bases from V and 4 bases from J, with 11 bases between. The CDR3 loop is CASSQGLGTEAFF. In nucleotides, the CDR3 is TGCGCCAGCAGCCAGGGGCTGGGCACTGAAGCTTTCTTT.

In its sample, this clone was seen a few times. The chain recombines TRBV5-1 with TRBJ2-7; a weak D match, TRBD2 (6 bases). Germline CDR1 SGHRS, CDR2 YFSETQ. Trimming shortened V by 4 bases and J by 4 bases, and 12 bases separated the two germline ends. The CDR3 totals 13 residues. The CDR3 loop reads CASSGGFTYEQYF. For the CDR3, the DNA is TGCGCCAGCAGCGGAGGGTTTACATACGAGCAGTACTTC.

This clone is a singleton in its sample. The chain has TRBV6-1 and TRBJ2-3; 9 bases agree with TRBD1. Germline V gene lookup returns CDR1 MNHNS and CDR2 SASEGT. The V gene end was trimmed by 4 bases and the J gene end by 2 bases; junction bases not matched to a gene: 4. The CDR3 has 15 amino acids. The DNA of the CDR3 is TGTGCCAGCAGTGCGGGACAGGGATTCACAGATACGCAGTATTTT. This encodes CASSAGQGFTDTQYF.

The genes are TRBV6-5 and TRBJ1-2; TRBD1 might be the D (5 bases). CDR1 MNHEY and CDR2 SVGAGI come from the germline V gene. This CDR3 comprises 13 residues. V lost 7 bases to trimming and J lost 0 bases, with 9 bases between them. DNA for the CDR3: TGTGCCAGCACGACAGCGCCTAACTATGGCTACACCTTC. Translation gives CASTTAPNYGYTF.

This rearrangement joins TRBV7-2 to TRBJ2-1; TRBD2 agrees at 10 bases. The germline V gene has CDR1 SGHTA and CDR2 FQGNSA. This CDR3 has 13 amino acids. V trimming: 7 bases; J trimming: 14 bases; junction bases outside the gene matches: 11. CDR3 region: CASISAGGREKFF. As DNA, the CDR3 is TGTGCCAGCATTTCAGCGGGAGGGCGGGAAAAGTTCTTC.